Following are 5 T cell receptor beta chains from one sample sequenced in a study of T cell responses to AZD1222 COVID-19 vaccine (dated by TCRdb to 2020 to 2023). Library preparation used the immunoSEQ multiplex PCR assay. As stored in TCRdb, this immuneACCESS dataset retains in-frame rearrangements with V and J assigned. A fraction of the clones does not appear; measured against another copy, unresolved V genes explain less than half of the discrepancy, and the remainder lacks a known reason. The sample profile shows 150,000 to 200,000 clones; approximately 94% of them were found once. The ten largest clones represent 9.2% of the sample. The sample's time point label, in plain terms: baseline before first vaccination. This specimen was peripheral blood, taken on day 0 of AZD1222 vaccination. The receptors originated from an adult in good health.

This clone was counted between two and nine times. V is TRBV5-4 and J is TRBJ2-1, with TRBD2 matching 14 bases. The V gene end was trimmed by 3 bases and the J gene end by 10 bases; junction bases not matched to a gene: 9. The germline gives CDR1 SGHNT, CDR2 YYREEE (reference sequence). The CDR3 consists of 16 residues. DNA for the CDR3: TGTGCCAGCAGCTCTCGGACTAGCGGGAGGAGGGGCGAGCAGTTCTTC. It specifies CASSSRTSGRRGEQFF.

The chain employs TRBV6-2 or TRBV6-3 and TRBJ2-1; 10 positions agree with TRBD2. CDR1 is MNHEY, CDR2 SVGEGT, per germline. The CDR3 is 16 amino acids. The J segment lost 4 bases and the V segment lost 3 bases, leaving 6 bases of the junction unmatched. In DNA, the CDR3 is TGTGCCAGCAGTTATGTGGTGACTAGCGGGTACAATGAGCAGTTCTTC. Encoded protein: CASSYVVTSGYNEQFF.

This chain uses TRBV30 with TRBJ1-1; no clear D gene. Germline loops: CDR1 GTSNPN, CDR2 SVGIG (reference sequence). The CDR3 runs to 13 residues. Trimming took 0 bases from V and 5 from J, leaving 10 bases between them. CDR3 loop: CAWSVSRGTEAFF. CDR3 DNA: TGTGCCTGGAGTGTGAGCCGAGGGACTGAAGCTTTCTTT.

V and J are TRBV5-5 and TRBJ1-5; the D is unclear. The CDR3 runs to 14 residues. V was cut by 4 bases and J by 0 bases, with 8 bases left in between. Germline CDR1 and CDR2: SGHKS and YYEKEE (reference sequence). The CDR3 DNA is TGTGCCAGCAGCGTCAGAGTTAGCAATCAGCCCCAGCATTTT. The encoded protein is CASSVRVSNQPQHF.

The CDR3, as DNA: TGTGCCAGCAGCCAAGCAGCGAAAACAGGGGGCGTAGTATGGGAAAAACTGTTTTTT. This encodes CASSQAAKTGGVVWEKLFF. The rearrangement links TRBV3-1 (or the pseudogene TRBV3-2) to TRBJ1-4; 9 bases are a match to TRBD1. V lost 1 base, J lost 8 bases, and 17 bases stayed unmatched. The germline CDR1 and CDR2 sequences are LGHDT and YNNKEL (reference sequence). CDR3 length: 19 amino acids.